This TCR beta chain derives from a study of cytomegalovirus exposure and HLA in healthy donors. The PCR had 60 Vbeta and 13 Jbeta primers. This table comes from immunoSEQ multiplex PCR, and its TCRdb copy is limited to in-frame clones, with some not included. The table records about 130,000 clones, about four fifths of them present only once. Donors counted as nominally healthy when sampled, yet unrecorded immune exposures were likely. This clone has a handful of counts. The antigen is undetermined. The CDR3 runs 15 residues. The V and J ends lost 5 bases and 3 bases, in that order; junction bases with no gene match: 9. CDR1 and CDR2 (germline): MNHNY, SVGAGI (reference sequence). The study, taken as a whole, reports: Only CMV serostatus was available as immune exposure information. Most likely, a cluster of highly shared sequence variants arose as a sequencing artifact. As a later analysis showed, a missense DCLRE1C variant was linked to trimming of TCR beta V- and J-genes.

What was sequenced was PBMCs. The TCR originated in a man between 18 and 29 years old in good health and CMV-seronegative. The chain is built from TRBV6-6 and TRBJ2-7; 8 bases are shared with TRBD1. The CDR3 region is CASSPDRGGFYEQYF. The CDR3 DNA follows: TGTGCCAGCAGTCCCGACAGGGGCGGTTTCTACGAGCAGTACTTC.